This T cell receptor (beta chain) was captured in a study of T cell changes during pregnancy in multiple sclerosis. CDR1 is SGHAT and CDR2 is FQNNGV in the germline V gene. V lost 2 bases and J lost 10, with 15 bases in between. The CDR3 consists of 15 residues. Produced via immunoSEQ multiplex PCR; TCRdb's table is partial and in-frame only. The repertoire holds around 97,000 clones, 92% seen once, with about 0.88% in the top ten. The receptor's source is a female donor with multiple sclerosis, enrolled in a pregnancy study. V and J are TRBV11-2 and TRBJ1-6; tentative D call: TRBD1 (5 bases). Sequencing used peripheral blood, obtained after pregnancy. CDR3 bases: TGTGCCAGCAGCTTAAACAGGCTGTCTGTGTCACCCCTCCACTTT. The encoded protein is CASSLNRLSVSPLHF.